This T cell receptor (beta chain) derives from a study of T cells in Graves' hyperthyroidism and ophthalmopathy. Across the whole study: Staff took peripheral blood when the initial diagnosis was made, before any treatment began.

Uncontrolled infection, other autoimmune disease, pregnancy or lactation excluded patients. RNA transcripts yielded amplified TCR beta CDR3 regions. An initial round of RT-PCR targeting the TCR CDR3 relied on the HTBI primer set. TCRdb re-derived calls from the multiplex PCR reads in MiXCR, one entry per CDR3 protein. The data hold about 520,000 distinct CDR3 sequences, with around a quarter observed a single time. Study-wide points: Also found in blood were most expanded thyroid clonotypes above 0.001. From stable hyperthyroidism, ophthalmopathy was separated by a 13 V-J model.

This clonotype was counted only a few times. Antigen: not known. The V and J ends lost 3 bases and 0 bases respectively, with 12 bases between them. Germline assignment: CDR1 LNHDA and CDR2 SQIVND (reference sequence). CDR3 length: 15 residues. This receptor was taken from a woman aged 30 to 39 with Graves' ophthalmopathy. The sequenced sample consisted of blood. The genes are TRBV19 and TRBJ2-7; tentative D call: TRBD2 (6 bases). The CDR3 spells CASSIYGGSSYEQYF. CDR3 in DNA: TGTGCCAGTAGTATTTACGGGGGAAGCTCCTACGAGCAGTACTTC.